This paragraph reports one T cell receptor beta chain. This specimen belongs to a study of Graves' ophthalmopathy and Graves' hyperthyroidism. For repertoire sequencing, the TCR beta CDR3 regions were amplified from RNA transcripts. Second-round multiplex PCR followed a first-round RT-PCR using HTBI primers. MiXCR, applied by TCRdb to the multiplex PCR reads, yields one record per CDR3 protein. Altogether hundreds of thousands of distinct CDR3 sequences are present, 13% to 15% being singletons, with the ten largest covering 9.5% to 10%. The CDR3 has 13 residues. V was cut by 3 bases and J by 5 bases, with 10 bases left in between.

The rearrangement links TRBV12-3 or TRBV12-4 to TRBJ2-5; no firm D call. This sequence originates from a woman in her 30s with Graves' ophthalmopathy. The sample taken for sequencing was blood. For the CDR3, the DNA is TGTGCCAGCAGTTTTGGGTCTCCGGAGACCCAGTACTTC. The encoded protein is CASSFGSPETQYF.